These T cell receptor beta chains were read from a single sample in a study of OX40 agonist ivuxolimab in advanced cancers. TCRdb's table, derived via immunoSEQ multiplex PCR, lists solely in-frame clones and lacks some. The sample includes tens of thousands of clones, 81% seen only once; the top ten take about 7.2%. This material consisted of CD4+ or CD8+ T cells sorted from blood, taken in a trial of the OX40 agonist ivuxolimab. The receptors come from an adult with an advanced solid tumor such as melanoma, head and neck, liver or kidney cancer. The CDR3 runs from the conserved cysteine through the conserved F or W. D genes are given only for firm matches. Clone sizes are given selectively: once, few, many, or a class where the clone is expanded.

CAIAENTEAFF,TGTGCCATCGCGGAGAACACTGAAGCTTTCTTT,TRBV10-3,TRBJ1-1,.,.
CASSGLTGDNEQFF,TGTGCCAGCAGTGGCTTGACAGGGGACAATGAGCAGTTCTTC,TRBV6-5,TRBJ2-1,TRBD1,.
CASSLSPGGRNSPLHF,TGTGCCAGCAGCTTATCCCCAGGCGGCCGAAATTCACCCCTCCACTTT,TRBV4-2,TRBJ1-6,.,.
CASRPGQGAEKLFF,TGTGCCAGCAGACCGGGACAGGGAGCTGAAAAACTGTTTTTT,TRBV11-2,TRBJ1-4,TRBD1,.
CASSWGITGELFF,TGTGCCAGCAGTTGGGGGATCACCGGGGAGCTGTTTTTT,TRBV6-5,TRBJ2-2,.,.
CASSFWTGGSSYNEQFF,TGCGCCAGCAGCTTCTGGACAGGGGGCAGCTCCTACAATGAGCAGTTCTTC,TRBV5-1,TRBJ2-1,TRBD1,.
CASSLGPTYNEQFF,TGTGCCAGCAGCTTGGGACCGACCTACAATGAGCAGTTCTTC,TRBV5-8,TRBJ2-1,.,.
CASSLFGTGKETQYF,TGTGCCAGCAGTTTATTTGGGACAGGGAAAGAGACCCAGTACTTC,TRBV28,TRBJ2-5,TRBD1,.
CASSPGGAGELFF,TGTGCCAGCAGCCCGGGGGGAGCCGGGGAGCTGTTTTTT,TRBV2,TRBJ2-2,TRBD2,.
CASSQVRTGLAPTDTQYF,TGCGCCAGCAGCCAAGTCCGAACAGGCTTAGCTCCCACAGATACGCAGTATTTT,TRBV4-3,TRBJ2-3,.,.
CASSLTSYEQYF,TGCGCCAGCAGCCTAACTTCCTACGAGCAGTACTTC,TRBV5-1,TRBJ2-7,.,.
CASGASGTTMQYF,TGTGCTAGTGGTGCGTCCGGGACTACCATGCAGTATTTT,TRBV12-5,TRBJ2-3,TRBD2,.
CASSPRGYGYTF,TGTGCCAGCAGTCCCAGGGGTTATGGCTACACCTTC,TRBV6-6,TRBJ1-2,.,.
CASSKLAGAPYEQYF,TGTGCCAGCAGCAAACTCGCGGGTGCGCCCTACGAGCAGTACTTC,TRBV21-1,TRBJ2-7,.,few
CASSEGETQYF,TGTGCCAGCAGTGAGGGGGAGACCCAGTACTTC,TRBV2,TRBJ2-5,.,.
CSVLGAGDRSYNEQFF,TGCAGCGTTTTGGGAGCGGGAGATAGGTCCTACAATGAGCAGTTCTTC,TRBV29-1,TRBJ2-1,TRBD2,once
CASGDNEQFF,TGTGCCAGCGGGGACAATGAGCAGTTCTTC,TRBV7-2,TRBJ2-1,.,.
CASNHRRFSSYEQYF,TGTGCCAGCAACCATCGGCGATTTAGCTCCTACGAGCAGTACTTC,TRBV7-9,TRBJ2-7,.,.
CASSLSRLEELFF,TGTGCCAGCAGTTTATCGAGGCTGGAGGAGCTGTTTTTT,TRBV27,TRBJ2-2,.,.
CAWSEDSYNEQFF,TGTGCCTGGTCCGAAGACTCCTACAATGAGCAGTTCTTC,TRBV30,TRBJ2-1,.,.
CASSREGSYEQYF,TGTGCCAGTAGTAGGGAGGGCTCCTACGAGCAGTACTTC,TRBV19,TRBJ2-7,TRBD2,few
CASTGTDFNYGYTF,TGTGCCAGCACCGGGACAGATTTTAACTATGGCTACACCTTC,TRBV6-1,TRBJ1-2,TRBD1,few
CASSLRGGAGNTIYF,TGTGCCAGCAGCTTAAGGGGGGGCGCTGGAAACACCATATATTTT,TRBV11-3,TRBJ1-3,.,.
CAISEASGTAYEQYF,TGTGCCATCAGTGAAGCTAGCGGGACCGCCTACGAGCAGTACTTC,TRBV10-3,TRBJ2-7,TRBD2,.
CASSGSPFQETQYF,TGCGCCAGCAGTGGATCCCCGTTCCAAGAGACCCAGTACTTC,TRBV10-2,TRBJ2-5,.,.
CASSPLWGGKTYEQYF,TGTGCCAGCTCACCGCTATGGGGCGGGAAGACCTACGAGCAGTACTTC,TRBV18,TRBJ2-7,.,.
CASNMAGAGNTIYF,TGTGCCAGCAATATGGCAGGGGCTGGAAACACCATATATTTT,TRBV2,TRBJ1-3,.,.
CSVMGQSNTEAFF,TGCAGCGTTATGGGACAGTCAAACACTGAAGCTTTCTTT,TRBV29-1,TRBJ1-1,TRBD1,.
CASSPGSTQETQYF,TGCGCCAGCAGCCCTGGGAGTACGCAAGAGACCCAGTACTTC,TRBV5-1,TRBJ2-5,.,few
CASSQGQGNTEAFF,TGCGCCAGCAGCCAGGGACAGGGGAACACTGAAGCTTTCTTT,TRBV4-1,TRBJ1-1,TRBD1,.
CASSIGNGQETQYF,TGTGCCAGTAGTATTGGGAACGGCCAAGAGACCCAGTACTTC,TRBV19,TRBJ2-5,.,.
CASSGGVRTDTQYF,TGCGCCAGCAGCGGAGGGGTGCGCACAGATACGCAGTATTTT,TRBV5-1,TRBJ2-3,.,.
CAWSQGAGGNTIYF,TGTGCCTGGAGTCAGGGGGCGGGTGGAAACACCATATATTTT,TRBV30,TRBJ1-3,TRBD1,medium-sized
CASAGQGGNTIYF,TGTGCCAGCGCGGGACAGGGGGGAAACACCATATATTTT,TRBV6-1,TRBJ1-3,TRBD1,once
CAWSEGLAYNEQFF,TGTGCCTGGAGTGAAGGACTCGCCTACAATGAGCAGTTCTTC,TRBV30,TRBJ2-1,.,.
CASSPQLNNEKLFF,TGTGCCAGCTCTCCACAGCTCAATAATGAAAAACTGTTTTTT,TRBV18,TRBJ1-4,.,medium-sized
CASSQGLFADTQYF,TGCGCCAGCAGCCAAGGATTATTCGCAGATACGCAGTATTTT,TRBV4-1,TRBJ2-3,.,.
CASSGRDSEKLFF,TGTGCCAGCAGCGGAAGGGACAGTGAAAAACTGTTTTTT,TRBV7-9,TRBJ1-4,TRBD1,few
CASSLSAGGVYEQYF,TGCGCCAGCAGCTTGTCAGCGGGAGGCGTTTACGAGCAGTACTTC,TRBV5-1,TRBJ2-7,TRBD2,.
CSVDMGGSGELFF,TGCAGCGTTGATATGGGGGGCAGCGGGGAGCTGTTTTTT,TRBV29-1,TRBJ2-2,.,once
CASSPPTGAKTEAFF,TGTGCCAGCTCACCACCGACTGGGGCCAAAACTGAAGCTTTCTTT,TRBV18,TRBJ1-1,.,.
CASSHWNSGSSFSYNEQFF,TGCGCCAGCAGCCATTGGAATAGCGGGAGTAGTTTTTCCTACAATGAGCAGTTCTTC,TRBV4-1,TRBJ2-1,TRBD2,.
CASSQDGRGGSNQPQHF,TGCGCCAGCAGCCAAGATGGGAGGGGTGGTAGCAATCAGCCCCAGCATTTT,TRBV4-3,TRBJ1-5,.,.
CASSKRTAQETQYF,TGTGCCAGCAGCAAGCGGACTGCCCAAGAGACCCAGTACTTC,TRBV7-8,TRBJ2-5,.,.
CASSMQGYGYTF,TGTGCCAGTAGTATGCAGGGCTATGGCTACACCTTC,TRBV19,TRBJ1-2,.,.
CASSVGAGGYEQYF,TGTGCCAGCAGCGTAGGGGCGGGAGGCTACGAGCAGTACTTC,TRBV9,TRBJ2-7,TRBD2,once
CASRRWGYEQYF,TGTGCCAGCAGGCGTTGGGGCTACGAGCAGTACTTC,TRBV6-5,TRBJ2-7,.,.
CASSQELGARGDEKLFF,TGCGCCAGCAGCCAAGAGTTGGGGGCCAGGGGCGATGAAAAACTGTTTTTT,TRBV4-3,TRBJ1-4,.,.
CASSLGGRASYEQYF,TGTGCCAGCAGCTTGGGGGGCAGGGCCTCCTACGAGCAGTACTTC,TRBV5-6,TRBJ2-7,.,once
CASSPWGTGHQPQHF,TGTGCCAGTAGCCCTTGGGGGACAGGGCATCAGCCCCAGCATTTT,TRBV19,TRBJ1-5,TRBD1,.
CASSLNLDEQYF,TGTGCCAGCAGCTTAAATTTAGACGAGCAGTACTTC,TRBV7-2,TRBJ2-7,.,once
CASSTGGGLGQPQHF,TGTGCCAGCAGCACGGGAGGGGGGTTGGGTCAGCCCCAGCATTTT,TRBV6-5,TRBJ1-5,.,.
CATIKPGLADEQFF,TGTGCCACCATAAAGCCGGGACTAGCGGATGAGCAGTTCTTC,TRBV6-5,TRBJ2-1,TRBD2,.
CASSIDRASYEQYF,TGTGCCAGTAGTATAGACAGGGCCTCCTACGAGCAGTACTTC,TRBV19,TRBJ2-7,.,once
CASSQERGTDTQYF,TGCGCCAGCAGCCAAGAGAGAGGTACAGATACGCAGTATTTT,TRBV4-3,TRBJ2-3,.,.
CAWRLAYDNEQFF,TGTGCCTGGAGACTGGCTTATGACAATGAGCAGTTCTTC,TRBV30,TRBJ2-1,.,.
CASSLSRTGDTEAFF,TGTGCCAGCAGTTTATCAAGGACCGGGGACACTGAAGCTTTCTTT,TRBV27,TRBJ1-1,.,.